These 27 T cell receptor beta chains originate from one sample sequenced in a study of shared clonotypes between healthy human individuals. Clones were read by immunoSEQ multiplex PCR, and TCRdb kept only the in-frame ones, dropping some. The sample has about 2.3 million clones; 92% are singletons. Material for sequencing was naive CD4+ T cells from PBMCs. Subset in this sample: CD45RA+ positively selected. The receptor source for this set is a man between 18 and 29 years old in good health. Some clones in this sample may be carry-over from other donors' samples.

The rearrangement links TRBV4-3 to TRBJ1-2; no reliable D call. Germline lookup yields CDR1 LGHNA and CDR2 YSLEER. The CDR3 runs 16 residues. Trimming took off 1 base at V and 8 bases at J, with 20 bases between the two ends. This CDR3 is CASSQVGVPRPGGYTF. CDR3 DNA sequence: TGCGCCAGCAGCCAAGTCGGGGTCCCCCGCCCAGGCGGCTACACCTTC.

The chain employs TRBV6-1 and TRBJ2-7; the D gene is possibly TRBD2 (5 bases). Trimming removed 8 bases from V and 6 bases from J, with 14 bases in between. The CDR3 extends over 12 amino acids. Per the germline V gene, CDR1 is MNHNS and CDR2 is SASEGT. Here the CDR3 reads CASRGELSEQYF. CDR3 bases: TGTGCCAGCCGGGGAGAACTCTCCGAGCAGTACTTC.

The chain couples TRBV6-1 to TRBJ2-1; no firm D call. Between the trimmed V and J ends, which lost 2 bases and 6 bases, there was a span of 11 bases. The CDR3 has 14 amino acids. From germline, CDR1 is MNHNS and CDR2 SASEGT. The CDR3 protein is CASSENIRFNEQFF. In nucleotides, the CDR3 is TGTGCCAGCAGTGAAAATATTAGGTTCAATGAGCAGTTCTTC.

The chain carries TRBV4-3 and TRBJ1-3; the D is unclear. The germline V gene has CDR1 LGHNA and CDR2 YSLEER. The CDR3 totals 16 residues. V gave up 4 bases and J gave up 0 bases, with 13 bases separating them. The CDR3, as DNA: TGCGCCAGCAGCCGCGACCCTCACGACTCTGGAAACACCATATATTTT. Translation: CASSRDPHDSGNTIYF.

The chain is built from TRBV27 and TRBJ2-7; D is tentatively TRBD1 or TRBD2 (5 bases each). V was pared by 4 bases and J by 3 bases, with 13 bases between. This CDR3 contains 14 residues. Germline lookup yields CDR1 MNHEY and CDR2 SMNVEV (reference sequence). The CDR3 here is CASSSLGESYEQYF. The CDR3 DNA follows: TGTGCCAGCAGTTCTTTGGGGGAGAGCTACGAGCAGTACTTC.

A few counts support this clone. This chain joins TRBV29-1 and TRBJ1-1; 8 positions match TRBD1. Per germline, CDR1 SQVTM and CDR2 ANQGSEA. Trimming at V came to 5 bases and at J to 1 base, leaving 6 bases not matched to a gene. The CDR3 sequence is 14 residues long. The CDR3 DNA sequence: TGCAGCGTTCTTCCCGGACAGGGGAACACTGAAGCTTTCTTT. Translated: CSVLPGQGNTEAFF.

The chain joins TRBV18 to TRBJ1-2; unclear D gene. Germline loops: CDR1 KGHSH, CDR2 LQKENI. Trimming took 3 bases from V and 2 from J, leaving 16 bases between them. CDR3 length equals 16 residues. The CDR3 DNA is TGTGCCAGCTCACCCCTGTCAGGCCCGCAAAACTATGGCTACACCTTC. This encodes CASSPLSGPQNYGYTF.

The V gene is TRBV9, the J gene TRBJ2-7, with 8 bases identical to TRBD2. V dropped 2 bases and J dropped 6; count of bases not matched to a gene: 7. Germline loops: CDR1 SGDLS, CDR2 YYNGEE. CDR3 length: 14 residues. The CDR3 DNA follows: TGTGCCAGCAGCGTCACGGGAGGGTCGAGCGAGCAGTACTTC. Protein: CASSVTGGSSEQYF.

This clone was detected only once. CDR3 amino acids: CASSLAGGRMYEQYF. The DNA for the CDR3 is TGTGCCAGCAGCTTAGCGGGGGGGAGGATGTACGAGCAGTACTTC. This chain joins TRBV7-2 and TRBJ2-7; 7 nucleotides line up with TRBD2. The CDR3 consists of 15 residues. Germline values: CDR1 SGHTA, CDR2 FQGNSA. The V and J ends lost 0 bases and 4 bases, in that order; junction bases with no gene match: 6.

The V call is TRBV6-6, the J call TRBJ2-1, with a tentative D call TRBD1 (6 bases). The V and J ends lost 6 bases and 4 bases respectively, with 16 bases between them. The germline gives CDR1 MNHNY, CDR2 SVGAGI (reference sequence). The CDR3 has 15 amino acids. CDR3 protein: CASSFDRLEYNEQFF. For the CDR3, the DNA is TGTGCCAGCAGCTTCGACAGGTTGGAGTACAATGAGCAGTTCTTC.

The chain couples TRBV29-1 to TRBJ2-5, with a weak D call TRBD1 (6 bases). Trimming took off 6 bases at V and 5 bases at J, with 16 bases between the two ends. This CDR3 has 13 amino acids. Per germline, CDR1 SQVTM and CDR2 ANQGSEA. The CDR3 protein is CSVGAQGWETQYF. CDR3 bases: TGCAGCGTGGGGGCGCAGGGGTGGGAGACCCAGTACTTC.

The CDR3 nucleotides read TGTGCCAGCAACTCCGGAGGCATTGGGGGGTCTGGCTACACCTTC. The encoded protein is CASNSGGIGGSGYTF. J is TRBJ1-2 and V is TRBV6-1; possibly TRBD1 for D (5 bases). Per the germline V gene, CDR1 is MNHNS and CDR2 is SASEGT. The CDR3 totals 15 residues. V shed 7 bases and J shed 7 bases, with 22 bases lying between them.

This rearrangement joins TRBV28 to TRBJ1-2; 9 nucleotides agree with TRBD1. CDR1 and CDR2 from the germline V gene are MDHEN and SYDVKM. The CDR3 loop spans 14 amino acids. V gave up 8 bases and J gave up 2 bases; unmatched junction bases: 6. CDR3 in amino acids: CASLSGTGNYGYTF. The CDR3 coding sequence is TGTGCCAGCCTATCGGGGACAGGGAACTATGGCTACACCTTC.

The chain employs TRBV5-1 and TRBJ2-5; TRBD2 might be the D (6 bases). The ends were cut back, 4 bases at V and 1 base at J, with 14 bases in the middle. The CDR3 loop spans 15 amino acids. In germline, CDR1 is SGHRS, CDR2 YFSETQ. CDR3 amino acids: CASSPGLRLQETQYF. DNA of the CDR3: TGCGCCAGCAGCCCGGGACTGCGACTCCAAGAGACCCAGTACTTC.

Here the CDR3 DNA reads TGCAGCGTTGCTCCGAAACAGGGGCCCACCTACGAGCAGTACTTC. Translated, it gives CSVAPKQGPTYEQYF. The chain has TRBV29-1 and TRBJ2-7; 7 positions match TRBD1. J gave up 2 bases and V 4 bases, and 11 bases lay outside the gene matches. Looked up from germline, CDR1 is SQVTM and CDR2 is ANQGSEA. The CDR3 sequence is 15 residues long.

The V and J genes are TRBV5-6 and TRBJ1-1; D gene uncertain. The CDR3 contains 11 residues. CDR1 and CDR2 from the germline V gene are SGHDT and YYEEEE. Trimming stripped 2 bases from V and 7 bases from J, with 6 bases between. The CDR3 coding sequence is TGTGCCAGCAGCTTTGCTAGTGAAGCTTTCTTT. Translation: CASSFASEAFF.

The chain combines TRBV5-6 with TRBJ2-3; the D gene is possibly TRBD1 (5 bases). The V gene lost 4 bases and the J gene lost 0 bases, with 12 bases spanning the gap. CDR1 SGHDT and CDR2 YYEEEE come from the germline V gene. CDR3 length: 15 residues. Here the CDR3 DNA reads TGTGCCAGCAGCCCTATTAAGGGGAGCACAGATACGCAGTATTTT. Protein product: CASSPIKGSTDTQYF.

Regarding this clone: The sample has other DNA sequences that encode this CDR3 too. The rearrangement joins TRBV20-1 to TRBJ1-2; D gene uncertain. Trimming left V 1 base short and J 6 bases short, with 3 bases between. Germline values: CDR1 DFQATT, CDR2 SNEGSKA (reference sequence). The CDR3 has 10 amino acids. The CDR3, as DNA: TGCAGTGCTAGAGGGGATGGCTACACCTTC. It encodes CSARGDGYTF.

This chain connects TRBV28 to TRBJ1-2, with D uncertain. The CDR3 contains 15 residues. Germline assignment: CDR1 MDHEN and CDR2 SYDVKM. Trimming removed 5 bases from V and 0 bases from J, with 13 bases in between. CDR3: CASSAPVRANYGYTF. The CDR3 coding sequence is TGTGCCAGCAGTGCCCCCGTGCGGGCTAACTATGGCTACACCTTC.

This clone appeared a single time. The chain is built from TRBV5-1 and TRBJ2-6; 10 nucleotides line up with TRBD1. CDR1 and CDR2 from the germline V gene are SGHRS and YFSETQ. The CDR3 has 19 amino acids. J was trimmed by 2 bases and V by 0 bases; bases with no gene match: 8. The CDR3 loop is CASSLEGDRGQAGANVLTF. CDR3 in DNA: TGCGCCAGCAGCTTGGAGGGAGACAGGGGGCAGGCTGGGGCCAACGTCCTGACTTTC.

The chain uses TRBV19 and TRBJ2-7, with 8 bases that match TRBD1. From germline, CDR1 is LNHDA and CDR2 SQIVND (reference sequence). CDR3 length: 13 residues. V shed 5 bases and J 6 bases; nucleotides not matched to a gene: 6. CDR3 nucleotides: TGTGCCAGTAGTGGGCAGGGGGCTGGCGAGCAGTACTTC. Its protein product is CASSGQGAGEQYF.

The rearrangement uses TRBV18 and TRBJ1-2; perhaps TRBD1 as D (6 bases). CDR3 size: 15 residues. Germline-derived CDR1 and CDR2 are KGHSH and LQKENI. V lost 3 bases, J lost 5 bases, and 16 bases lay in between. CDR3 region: CASSPQATGRYGYTF. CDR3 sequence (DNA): TGTGCCAGCTCACCCCAGGCGACAGGTCGGTATGGCTACACCTTC.

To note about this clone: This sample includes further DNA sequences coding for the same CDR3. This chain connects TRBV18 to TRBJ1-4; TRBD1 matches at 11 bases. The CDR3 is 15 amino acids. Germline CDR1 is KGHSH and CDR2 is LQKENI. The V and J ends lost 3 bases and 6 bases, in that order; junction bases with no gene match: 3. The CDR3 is CASSPRTGGDEKLFF. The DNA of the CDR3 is TGTGCCAGCTCACCTAGGACAGGGGGCGATGAAAAACTGTTTTTT.

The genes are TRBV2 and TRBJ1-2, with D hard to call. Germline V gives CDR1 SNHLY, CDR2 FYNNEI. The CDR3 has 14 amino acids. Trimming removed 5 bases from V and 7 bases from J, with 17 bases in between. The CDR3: CASSRNRAEVGYTF. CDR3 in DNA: TGTGCCAGCAGTAGAAACCGGGCGGAGGTTGGCTACACCTTC.

The CDR3 here is CASRFITGNTGELFF. The CDR3 region has the DNA TGTGCCAGCCGCTTCATAACAGGGAACACCGGGGAGCTGTTTTTT. This chain links TRBV28 with TRBJ2-2; tentative D call: TRBD1 (5 bases). V shed 8 bases and J shed 1 base, with 14 bases lying between them. Looked up from germline, CDR1 is MDHEN and CDR2 is SYDVKM. The CDR3 length is 15 residues.

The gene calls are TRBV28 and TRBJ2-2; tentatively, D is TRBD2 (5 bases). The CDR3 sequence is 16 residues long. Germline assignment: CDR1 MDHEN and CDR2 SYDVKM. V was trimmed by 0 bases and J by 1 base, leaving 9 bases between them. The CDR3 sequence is CASSLWGRKNTGELFF. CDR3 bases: TGTGCCAGCAGTTTATGGGGGAGAAAGAACACCGGGGAGCTGTTTTTT.

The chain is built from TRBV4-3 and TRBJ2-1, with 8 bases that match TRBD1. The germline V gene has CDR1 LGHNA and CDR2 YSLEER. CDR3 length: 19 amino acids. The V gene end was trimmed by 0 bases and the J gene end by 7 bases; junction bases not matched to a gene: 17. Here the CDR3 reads CASSQDQGASFRSRNEQFF. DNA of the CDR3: TGCGCCAGCAGCCAAGATCAGGGGGCCTCTTTTCGTTCTCGGAATGAGCAGTTCTTC.